This passage covers 3 T cell receptor beta chains from one sample sequenced in a study of radiation and T cells in renal cell carcinoma. Measured with immunoSEQ multiplex PCR; TCRdb has only the in-frame clones, and not every one. The sample lists approximately 170,000 clones, about 85% occurring once. The sample's time point: blood 4 weeks post-SBRT, at nephrectomy. Specified treatment: 15 Gy SBRT to primary tumor, nephrectomy 4 weeks later. The sample was blood, taken from a patient whose treatment included radiotherapy and nephrectomy. These TCRs come from a woman between 50 and 59 years old with renal cell carcinoma.

This sequence joins TRBV9 and TRBJ2-4; 8 bases line up with TRBD1. The V gene end was trimmed by 2 bases and the J gene end by 8 bases; junction bases not matched to a gene: 3. The germline V gene encodes CDR1 SGDLS and CDR2 YYNGEE. CDR3 length: 13 amino acids. CDR3 sequence (DNA): TGTGCCAGCAGCGTGCCGGGACAGGACATTCAGTACTTC. Translated: CASSVPGQDIQYF.

The chain combines TRBV7-2 with TRBJ1-1; D is unresolved. V was shortened by 2 bases and J by 5 bases, with 12 bases between the two germline ends. The CDR3 length is 14 residues. Germline V CDR1 and CDR2: SGHTA, FQGNSA. This chain's CDR3 is CASSLLGFGTEAFF. DNA for the CDR3: TGTGCCAGCAGCTTATTAGGGTTTGGAACTGAAGCTTTCTTT.

This clone was found once. The chain carries TRBV10-3 and TRBJ1-4; D is possibly TRBD1 (6 bases). Germline CDR1 ENHRY, CDR2 SYGVKD. The V end was cut by 2 bases, the J end by 7 bases, with 8 bases between. This CDR3 is 13 amino acids long. This CDR3 is CAISEGGREKLFF. The CDR3 DNA is TGTGCCATCAGTGAGGGGGGGCGTGAAAAACTGTTTTTT.